This is a list of T cell receptor beta chains from one sample in a study of T cell responses to AZD1222 COVID-19 vaccine. Sequenced by immunoSEQ multiplex PCR; TCRdb stores in-frame clones only, minus some. The sample lists around 100,000 clones, 90% occurring once. The input for sequencing was peripheral blood, taken on day 0 of AZD1222 vaccination. The source is an adult in good health. CDR3s include the opening cysteine and the closing phenylalanine or tryptophan. The D gene is left open where the match is weak. Clone size is shown for a subset of rows, as once, few, many or a class of expanded clone.

CDR3aa | CDR3nt | j_gene | v_gene | abundance | d_gene
CASSISGTSYEQYF | TGTGCCAGCAGCATCTCCGGGACCTCCTACGAGCAGTACTTC | TRBJ2-7 | TRBV7-6 | - | -
CASTLGGVSPLHF | TGTGCCAGCACCCTAGGTGGGGTTTCACCCCTCCACTTT | TRBJ1-6 | TRBV28 | - | -
CSARTSSEQYF | TGCAGTGCTAGGACTAGTAGCGAGCAGTACTTC | TRBJ2-7 | TRBV20-1 | - | -
CASSQEAPGFEQYF | TGTGCCAGCAGCCAAGAAGCCCCAGGGTTCGAGCAGTACTTC | TRBJ2-7 | TRBV3-1/TRBV3-2 | - | -
CASSIGQGPGYTF | TGTGCCAGTAGTATCGGACAGGGGCCTGGCTACACCTTC | TRBJ1-2 | TRBV19 | - | TRBD1
CASGIDRVYGYTF | TGTGCCAGCGGAATCGACAGGGTTTATGGCTACACCTTC | TRBJ1-2 | TRBV28 | - | TRBD1
CASSLFDNQPQHF | TGTGCCAGCAGTTTATTTGACAATCAGCCCCAGCATTTT | TRBJ1-5 | TRBV28 | - | -
CASSISTGSGGYTF | TGTGCCAGTAGTATATCAACAGGGTCGGGCGGCTACACCTTC | TRBJ1-2 | TRBV19 | - | -
CASSLRGNSPLHF | TGTGCCAGCAGTTTAAGAGGGAATTCACCCCTCCACTTT | TRBJ1-6 | TRBV12-3/TRBV12-4 | - | -
CAWSQGNRAGNTIYF | TGTGCCTGGAGCCAGGGCAACAGGGCTGGAAACACCATATATTTT | TRBJ1-3 | TRBV30 | - | -
CASSLGRGLGEKLFF | TGTGCCAGCAGCCTGGGGAGGGGGCTGGGTGAAAAACTGTTTTTT | TRBJ1-4 | TRBV5-4 | - | TRBD1
CASTPGITDTQYF | TGTGCCAGCACCCCTGGGATCACAGATACGCAGTATTTT | TRBJ2-3 | TRBV12-3/TRBV12-4 | - | -
CASSQVQGQETQYF | TGTGCCAGCAGCCAAGTTCAGGGCCAAGAGACCCAGTACTTC | TRBJ2-5 | TRBV3-1/TRBV3-2 | - | -
CASSWDRNYGYTF | TGTGCCAGCAGTTGGGACAGGAACTATGGCTACACCTTC | TRBJ1-2 | TRBV27 | - | TRBD1
CSASFGGGNQPQHF | TGCAGTGCTAGTTTCGGTGGGGGCAATCAGCCCCAGCATTTT | TRBJ1-5 | TRBV20-1 | - | -
CASSRKGGNTEAFF | TGTGCCAGCAGCCGGAAAGGGGGGAACACTGAAGCTTTCTTT | TRBJ1-1 | TRBV3-1/TRBV3-2 | once | -
CASSQRDRGYTEAFF | TGTGCCAGCAGCCAGAGGGACAGGGGGTACACTGAAGCTTTCTTT | TRBJ1-1 | TRBV4-2 | few | TRBD1